This TCR beta chain was profiled in a study of blood T cells in healthy people across ages. Study outcomes and limitations: Not knowing donor CMV status may have confounded expanded clonotype changes. Among T cells, TCR beta diversity per million cells dropped roughly linearly as age rose.

Looked up from germline, CDR1 is MGHDK and CDR2 is SYGVNS. Deletions cut 11 bases from V and 0 bases from J, with 19 bases between. This CDR3 is built from 15 residues. It was with a sample-barcoded 5' primer and a J-beta primer mix that a second PCR of about 6 to 12 cycles was run. Each CDR3 protein is one row after TCRdb ran MiXCR on the 5' RACE reads. The data show around 1.1 million distinct CDR3 sequences, 30% to 40% seen once. Each donor was a healthy Caucasian individual from Russia, aged about 6 to 100. Each individual donor underwent a draw of approximately 10 milliliters of peripheral blood. Comment on this clonotype: Antigen specificity is unknown.

The sample consisted of blood. The sequence came from a man aged 18 to 30 in good health. V usage is TRBV25-1 and J usage is TRBJ1-1; no clear D gene. CDR3 in amino acids: CAPRRAAEMNTEAFF. In DNA form, the CDR3 reads TGTGCCCCTCGAAGGGCGGCCGAAATGAACACTGAAGCTTTCTTT.